This section outlines one T cell receptor (beta chain) sequence together with its context. The CDR3 loop spans 13 amino acids. Germline V gene lookup returns CDR1 SGDLS and CDR2 YYNGEE. V was clipped by 0 bases and J by 10 bases; unmatched bases: 3. This sample was included in a study of blood T cell repertoires in COVID-19. Overall study context: Samples came from the United States, Italy and Spain, spanning acute and convalescent COVID-19. T cells, B-cell-depleted T cells, or PBMCs provided the cDNA or gDNA that served as material.

Repertoires were generated with immunoSEQ multiplex PCR, while TCRdb's copy carries only in-frame clones and drops some. The table includes 300,000 to 450,000 clones, 85% detected once. The J gene is TRBJ2-1, the V gene TRBV9, with 8 bases that match TRBD2. The clonotype comes from a woman aged 18-30 years with acute or convalescent COVID-19. Material: peripheral blood. CDR3 region: CASSVERGGEQFF. CDR3 DNA sequence: TGTGCCAGCAGCGTAGAACGGGGGGGCGAGCAGTTCTTC.